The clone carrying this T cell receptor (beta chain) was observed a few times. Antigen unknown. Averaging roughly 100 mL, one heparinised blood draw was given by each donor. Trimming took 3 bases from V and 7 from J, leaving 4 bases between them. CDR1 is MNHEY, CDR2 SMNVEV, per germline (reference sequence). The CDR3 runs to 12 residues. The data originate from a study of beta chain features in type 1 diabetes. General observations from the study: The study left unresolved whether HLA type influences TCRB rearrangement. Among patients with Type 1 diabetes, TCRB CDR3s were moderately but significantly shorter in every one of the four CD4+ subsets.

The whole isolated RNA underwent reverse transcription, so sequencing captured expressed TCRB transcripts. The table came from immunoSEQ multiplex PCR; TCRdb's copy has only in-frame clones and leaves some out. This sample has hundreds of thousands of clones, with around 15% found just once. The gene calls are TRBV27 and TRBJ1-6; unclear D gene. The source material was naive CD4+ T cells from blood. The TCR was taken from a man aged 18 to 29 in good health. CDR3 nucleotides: TGTGCCAGCAGTTTCCCGAATTCACCCCTCCACTTT. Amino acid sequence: CASSFPNSPLHF.